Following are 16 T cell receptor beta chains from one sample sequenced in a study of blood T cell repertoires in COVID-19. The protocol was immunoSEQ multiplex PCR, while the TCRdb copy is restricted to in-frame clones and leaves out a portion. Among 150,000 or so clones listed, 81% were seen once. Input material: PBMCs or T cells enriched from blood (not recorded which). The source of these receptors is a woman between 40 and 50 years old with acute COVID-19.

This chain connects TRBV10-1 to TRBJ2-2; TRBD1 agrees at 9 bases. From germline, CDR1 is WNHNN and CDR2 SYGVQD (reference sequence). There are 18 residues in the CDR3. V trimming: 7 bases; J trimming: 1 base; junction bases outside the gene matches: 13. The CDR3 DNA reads TGCGCCAGCACCCCGGGACAGGGAAGCCGGGAGAACACCGGGGAGCTGTTTTTT. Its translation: CASTPGQGSRENTGELFF.

The CDR3 coding sequence is TGTGCCAGCAGGGGGCCCGGTAATTCACCCCTCCACTTT. As protein: CASRGPGNSPLHF. The genes are TRBV7-8 and TRBJ1-6; possibly TRBD1 for D (5 bases). Germline V CDR1 and CDR2: SGHVS, FQNEAQ. This CDR3 has 13 residues. The V and J ends lost 6 bases and 6 bases respectively, with 9 bases between them.

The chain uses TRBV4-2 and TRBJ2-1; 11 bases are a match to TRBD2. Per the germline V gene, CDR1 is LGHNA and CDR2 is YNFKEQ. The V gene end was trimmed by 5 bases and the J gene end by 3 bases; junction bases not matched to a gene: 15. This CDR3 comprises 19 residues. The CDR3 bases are TGTGCCAGCAGCTCGCGAGGGGGCCCCACTAGCGGGAGCTACAATGAGCAGTTCTTC. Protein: CASSSRGGPTSGSYNEQFF.

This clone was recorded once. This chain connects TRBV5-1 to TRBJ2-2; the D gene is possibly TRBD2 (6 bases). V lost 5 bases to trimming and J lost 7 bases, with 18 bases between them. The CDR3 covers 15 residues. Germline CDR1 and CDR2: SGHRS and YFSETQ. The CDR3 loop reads CASRLPGTEGGELFF. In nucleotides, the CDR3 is TGCGCCAGCAGGCTGCCGGGGACTGAGGGCGGGGAGCTGTTTTTT.

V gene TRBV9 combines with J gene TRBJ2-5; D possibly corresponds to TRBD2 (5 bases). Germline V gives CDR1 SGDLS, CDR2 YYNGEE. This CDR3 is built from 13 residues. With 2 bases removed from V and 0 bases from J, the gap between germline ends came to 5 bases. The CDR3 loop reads CASSVGDQETQYF. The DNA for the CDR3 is TGTGCCAGCAGCGTCGGGGACCAAGAGACCCAGTACTTC.

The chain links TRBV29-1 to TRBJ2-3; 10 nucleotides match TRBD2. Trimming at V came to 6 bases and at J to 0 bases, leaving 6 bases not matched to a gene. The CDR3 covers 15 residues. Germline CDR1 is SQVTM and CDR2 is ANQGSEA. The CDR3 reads CSVKGLAPSTDTQYF. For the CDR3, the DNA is TGCAGCGTCAAGGGACTAGCGCCAAGCACAGATACGCAGTATTTT.

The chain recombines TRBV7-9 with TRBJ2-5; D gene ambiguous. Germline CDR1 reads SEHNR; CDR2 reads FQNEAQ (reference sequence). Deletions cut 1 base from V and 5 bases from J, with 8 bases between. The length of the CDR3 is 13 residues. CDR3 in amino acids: CASSLELTETQYF. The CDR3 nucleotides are TGTGCCAGCAGCTTAGAACTAACGGAGACCCAGTACTTC. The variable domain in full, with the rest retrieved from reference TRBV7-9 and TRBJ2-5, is DTGVSQNPRHKITKRGQNVTFRCDPISEHNRLYWYRQTLGQGPEFLTYFQNEAQLEKSRLLSDRFSAERPKGSFSTLEIQRTEQGDSAMYLCASSLELTETQYFGPGTRLLVL.

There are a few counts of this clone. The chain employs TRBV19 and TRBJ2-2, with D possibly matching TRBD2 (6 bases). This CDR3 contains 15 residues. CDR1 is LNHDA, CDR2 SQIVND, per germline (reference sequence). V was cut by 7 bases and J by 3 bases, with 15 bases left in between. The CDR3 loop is CASKDLWRDTGELFF. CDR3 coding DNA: TGTGCCAGTAAGGACCTATGGAGGGACACCGGGGAGCTGTTTTTT.

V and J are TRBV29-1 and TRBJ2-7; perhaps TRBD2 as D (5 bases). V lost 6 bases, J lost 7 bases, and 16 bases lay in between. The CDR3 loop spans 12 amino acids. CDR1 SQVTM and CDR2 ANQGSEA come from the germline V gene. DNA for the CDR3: TGCAGCGTGGAGCGGACCCCGGGGGAGCAGTACTTC. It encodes CSVERTPGEQYF.

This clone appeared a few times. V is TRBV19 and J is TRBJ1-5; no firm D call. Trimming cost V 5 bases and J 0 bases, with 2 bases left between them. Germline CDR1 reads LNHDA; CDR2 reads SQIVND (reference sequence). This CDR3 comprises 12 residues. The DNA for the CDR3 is TGTGCCAGTAGTTATAGCAATCAGCCCCAGCATTTT. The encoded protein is CASSYSNQPQHF.

CDR3: CASSLVGGREQFF. The CDR3, as DNA: TGTGCCAGCAGCTTAGTAGGCGGGCGCGAGCAGTTCTTC. The J gene is TRBJ2-1, the V gene TRBV7-8; maybe TRBD2 (5 bases). The germline V and J ends were trimmed by 1 base and 10 bases, with 11 bases remaining between them. Germline V gives CDR1 SGHVS, CDR2 FQNEAQ. This CDR3 has 13 residues.

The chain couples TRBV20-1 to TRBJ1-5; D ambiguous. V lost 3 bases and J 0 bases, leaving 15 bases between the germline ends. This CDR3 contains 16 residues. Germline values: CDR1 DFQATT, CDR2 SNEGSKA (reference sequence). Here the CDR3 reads CSASPQVPYSNQPQHF. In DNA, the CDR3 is TGCAGTGCTAGTCCGCAGGTACCGTATAGCAATCAGCCCCAGCATTTT.

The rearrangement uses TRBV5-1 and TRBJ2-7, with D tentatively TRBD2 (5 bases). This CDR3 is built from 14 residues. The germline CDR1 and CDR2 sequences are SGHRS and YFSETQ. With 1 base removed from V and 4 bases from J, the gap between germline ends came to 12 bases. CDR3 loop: CASSLSSGKYEQYF. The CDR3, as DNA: TGCGCCAGCAGCTTGTCGTCCGGGAAGTACGAGCAGTACTTC. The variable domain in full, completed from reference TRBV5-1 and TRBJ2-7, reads KAGVTQTPRYLIKTRGQQVTLSCSPISGHRSVSWYQQTPGQGLQFLFEYFSETQRNKGNFPGRFSGRQFSNSRSEMNVSTLELGDSALYLCASSLSSGKYEQYFGPGTRLTVT.

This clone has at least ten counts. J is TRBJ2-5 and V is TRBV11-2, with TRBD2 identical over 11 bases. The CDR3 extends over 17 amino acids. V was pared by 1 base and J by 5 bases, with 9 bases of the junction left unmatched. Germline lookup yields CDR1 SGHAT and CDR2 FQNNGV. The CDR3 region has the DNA TGTGCCAGCAGCTTAGGTCGTACTAGCGGGAGTTTGGAGACCCAGTACTTC. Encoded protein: CASSLGRTSGSLETQYF.

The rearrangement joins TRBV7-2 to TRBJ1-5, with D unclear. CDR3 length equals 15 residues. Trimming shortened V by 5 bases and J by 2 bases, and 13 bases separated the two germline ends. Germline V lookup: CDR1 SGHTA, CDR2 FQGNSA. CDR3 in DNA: TGTGCCAGCAGCACGAGGCCGGAGGGCAATCAGCCCCAGCATTTT. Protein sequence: CASSTRPEGNQPQHF.

The CDR3: CASSITGFTGELFF. The CDR3 bases are TGTGCCAGCAGCATAACAGGGTTCACCGGGGAGCTGTTTTTT. The rearrangement uses TRBV7-9 and TRBJ2-2; TRBD1 might be the D (6 bases). Germline CDR1 and CDR2: SEHNR and FQNEAQ (reference sequence). V gave up 5 bases and J gave up 4 bases, with 11 bases separating them. The CDR3 is made up of 14 amino acids.